What follows are 7 T cell receptor beta chains derived from one specimen sequenced in a study of early T cells in non-severe SARS-CoV-2 infection. TCRdb reanalysed the 5' RACE reads using MiXCR and keeps one entry per CDR3 protein. The sample has roughly 51,000 distinct CDR3 sequences; roughly 7.1% are singletons. The starting material was whole blood, obtained at baseline. All receptors come from an adult who was a healthcare worker with PCR-confirmed SARS-CoV-2 infection or an uninfected control (not recorded which).

This clonotype was seen ten or more times. This rearrangement joins TRBV21-1 to TRBJ2-7; the table's TRBD2 call for D was not verified on the DNA. TRBV21-1 is annotated as a pseudogene. There are 13 residues in the CDR3. CDR3 region: CASSKVEAYEQYF. The CDR3 DNA follows: TGTGCCAGCAGCAAAGTGGAGGCCTACGAGCAGTACTTC.

V gene TRBV30 combines with J gene TRBJ2-7; 7 positions agree with TRBD1. With 4 bases clipped from V and 6 bases from J, the junction kept 15 bases outside the gene matches. The CDR3 runs 15 residues. Germline CDR1 is GTSNPN and CDR2 is SVGIG (reference sequence). The CDR3 is CAWKVSDREFREQYF. In DNA, the CDR3 is TGTGCCTGGAAGGTTAGTGACAGGGAATTTCGCGAGCAGTACTTC.

This clonotype was observed a handful of times. The rearrangement uses TRBV3-1 and TRBJ1-5; D not certain. Trimming cost V 2 bases and J 4 bases, with 12 bases left between them. This CDR3 has 15 residues. Germline V gene sequence: CDR1 LGHDT, CDR2 YNNKEL (reference sequence). CDR3 sequence: CASSQTSAGNQPQHF. DNA of the CDR3: TGTGCCAGCAGCCAAACGTCAGCAGGTAATCAGCCCCAGCATTTT.

This clonotype occurred many times. The genes are TRBV7-9 and TRBJ2-7, with a weak D call TRBD1 (5 bases). The CDR3 covers 16 residues. Germline V gives CDR1 SEHNR, CDR2 FQNEAQ (reference sequence). V shed 5 bases and J shed 12 bases, with 29 bases lying between them. The CDR3 nucleotides read TGTGCCAGCAGCACCGACAGACGGTCTTCCCCTGCCTTTCGGTACTTC. Translated: CASSTDRRSSPAFRYF.

The chain uses TRBV4-2 and TRBJ2-7; 8 bases line up with TRBD2. The CDR3 consists of 15 residues. V was pared by 0 bases and J by 4 bases, with 5 bases of the junction left unmatched. CDR1 LGHNA and CDR2 YNFKEQ come from the germline V gene. The CDR3: CASSQDMSGSYEQYF. The CDR3, as DNA: TGTGCCAGCAGCCAAGATATGAGCGGGAGTTACGAGCAGTACTTC.

This clonotype showed up many times. CDR3: CASSFYISYEQYF. The CDR3 DNA follows: TGTGCCAGCAGCTTTTATATCTCCTACGAGCAGTACTTC. The rearrangement uses TRBV7-2 and TRBJ2-7; D not certain. CDR3 size: 13 residues. The germline V and J ends were trimmed by 3 bases and 0 bases, with 6 bases remaining between them. Germline CDR1 and CDR2: SGHTA and FQGNSA.

As regards this clonotype: A read error may produce the germline difference seen at one junction end. The V gene is TRBV12-3 or TRBV12-4, the J gene TRBJ1-3, with 7 bases fitting TRBD1. This CDR3 contains 14 residues. CDR3 sequence reads: CASSHRGSGNIIYF. The DNA for the CDR3 is TGTGCCAGCAGTCACAGGGGCTCTGGAAACATCATATATTTT.